The rows below give T cell receptor beta chains drawn from one sample of a study of blood T cell repertoires in COVID-19. Produced via immunoSEQ multiplex PCR; TCRdb's table is partial and in-frame only. This table has around 280,000 clones, around 87% appearing once. Source material: peripheral blood. Receptors originate from a man between 70 and 80 years old with acute or convalescent COVID-19. The CDR3 runs from the conserved cysteine through the conserved F or W. The D gene is left open where the match is weak. Size values are once, few and many counts, or a class for expanded clones, and some rows have none.

j_call	clone_size	d_call	v_call	cdr3_aa	cdr3_nt
TRBJ2-3	-	TRBD2	TRBV29-1	CSVDGVAGGPNGWNTDTQYF	TGCAGCGTTGATGGGGTAGCGGGAGGGCCGAATGGTTGGAACACAGATACGCAGTATTTT
TRBJ2-7	-	TRBD2	TRBV2	CASRPRGAGGSYEQYF	TGTGCCAGCAGGCCCCGGGGAGCGGGGGGCTCCTACGAGCAGTACTTC
TRBJ2-1	-	TRBD2	TRBV7-9	CASSSPGLVSNEQFF	TGTGCCAGCAGCTCACCGGGACTAGTGTCCAATGAGCAGTTCTTC
TRBJ2-7	few	-	TRBV28	CASSLVTKSHEQYF	TGTGCCAGCAGTTTAGTGACAAAGTCCCACGAGCAGTACTTC
TRBJ2-3	-	-	TRBV3-1/TRBV3-2	CASSPRVRSTDTQYF	TGTGCCAGCAGCCCGCGGGTACGTAGCACAGATACGCAGTATTTT
TRBJ2-5	-	-	TRBV10-2	CASSAGVMETQYF	TGCGCCAGCAGTGCAGGTGTTATGGAGACCCAGTACTTC
TRBJ1-6	-	-	TRBV4-3	CASSQELDRFSPLHF	TGCGCCAGCAGCCAAGAATTAGACAGATTTTCACCCCTCCACTTT
TRBJ1-1	-	-	TRBV19	CASRLLGENTEAFF	TGTGCCAGTAGACTGCTCGGGGAGAACACTGAAGCTTTCTTT
TRBJ2-1	-	-	TRBV3-1/TRBV3-2	CASSSNNPSEQFF	TGTGCCAGCAGCTCCAATAACCCCAGTGAGCAGTTCTTC
TRBJ1-6	-	TRBD1	TRBV11-2	CASSSSTGFNSPLHF	TGTGCCAGCTCCTCTTCGACAGGGTTTAATTCACCCCTCCACTTT
TRBJ2-1	-	TRBD1	TRBV28	CASSFLGGSSYNEQFF	TGTGCCAGCAGTTTCCTAGGGGGCAGCTCCTACAATGAGCAGTTCTTC
TRBJ2-2	-	-	TRBV12-3/TRBV12-4	CASSLMSGELFF	TGTGCCAGCAGTTTAATGTCGGGGGAGCTGTTTTTT
TRBJ2-2	-	-	TRBV19	CASSIGSTLNTGELFF	TGTGCCAGTAGTATAGGTAGCACTTTGAACACCGGGGAGCTGTTTTTT
TRBJ2-2	-	TRBD1	TRBV5-1	CASSLDTGDTGELFF	TGCGCCAGCAGCTTGGATACAGGGGATACCGGGGAGCTGTTTTTT
TRBJ1-5	-	TRBD1	TRBV7-9	CASSLGDRGQPQHF	TGTGCCAGCAGCTTAGGGGACAGGGGCCAGCCCCAGCATTTT
TRBJ2-7	-	TRBD2	TRBV10-3	CAPQAGLHYEQYF	TGTGCCCCCCAAGCGGGATTACACTACGAGCAGTACTTC
TRBJ2-5	-	-	TRBV9	CASSVGSANVRETQYF	TGTGCCAGCAGCGTAGGTTCGGCCAACGTGAGGGAGACCCAGTACTTC
TRBJ2-7	-	-	TRBV4-2	CASSQNSGDSYEQYF	TGTGCCAGCAGCCAAAATTCCGGAGACTCCTACGAGCAGTACTTC
TRBJ2-7	-	-	TRBV12-5	CASGLLGQTSYEQYF	TGTGCTAGTGGTTTGCTCGGACAGACCTCCTACGAGCAGTACTTC
TRBJ1-4	-	-	TRBV18	CASSPNSGNEKLFF	TGTGCCAGCTCACCAAATAGCGGGAATGAAAAACTGTTTTTT
TRBJ1-1	-	-	TRBV3-1/TRBV3-2	CASTYGGEAFF	TGTGCCAGCACTTACGGAGGGGAAGCTTTCTTT
TRBJ2-1	few	-	TRBV7-9	CASSPPGEGSSSYNEQFF	TGTGCCAGCAGCCCCCCCGGAGAAGGAAGCAGCTCCTACAATGAGCAGTTCTTC
TRBJ2-7	-	-	TRBV6-2/TRBV6-3	CASSYSREGQYF	TGTGCCAGCAGTTATTCCCGAGAGGGGCAGTACTTC
TRBJ1-5	-	-	TRBV5-6	CASSWGHGNQPQHF	TGTGCCAGCAGCTGGGGACACGGCAATCAGCCCCAGCATTTT
TRBJ1-2	-	-	TRBV6-6	CASSHPLMGQGWGGYTF	TGTGCCAGCAGTCACCCCCTGATGGGTCAGGGTTGGGGTGGCTACACCTTC
TRBJ2-7	-	TRBD2	TRBV2	CASRPIQGLAPWDEQYF	TGTGCCAGCAGGCCCATACAGGGACTAGCGCCTTGGGACGAGCAGTACTTC
TRBJ1-4	few	TRBD1	TRBV6-2/TRBV6-3	CASSPGQGFSWGEKLFF	TGTGCCAGCAGCCCGGGACAGGGATTCTCCTGGGGTGAAAAACTGTTTTTT
TRBJ2-7	few	-	TRBV28	CASSHPRGGTHEQYF	TGTGCCAGCAGCCACCCCCGCGGCGGGACCCACGAGCAGTACTTC